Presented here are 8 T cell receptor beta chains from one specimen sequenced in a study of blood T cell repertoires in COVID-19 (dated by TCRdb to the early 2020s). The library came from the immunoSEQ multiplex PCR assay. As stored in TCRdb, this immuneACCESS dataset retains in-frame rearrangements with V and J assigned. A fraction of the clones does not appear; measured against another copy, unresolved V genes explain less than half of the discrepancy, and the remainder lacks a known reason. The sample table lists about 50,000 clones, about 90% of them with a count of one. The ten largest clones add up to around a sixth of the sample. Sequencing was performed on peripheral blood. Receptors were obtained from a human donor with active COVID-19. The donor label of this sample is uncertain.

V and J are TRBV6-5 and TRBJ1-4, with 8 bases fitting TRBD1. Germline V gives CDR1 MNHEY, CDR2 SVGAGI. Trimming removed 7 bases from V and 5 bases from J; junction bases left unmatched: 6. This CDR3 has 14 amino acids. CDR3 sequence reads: CASIRDRLNEKLFF. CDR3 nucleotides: TGTGCCAGCATCAGGGACAGGTTAAATGAAAAACTGTTTTTT.

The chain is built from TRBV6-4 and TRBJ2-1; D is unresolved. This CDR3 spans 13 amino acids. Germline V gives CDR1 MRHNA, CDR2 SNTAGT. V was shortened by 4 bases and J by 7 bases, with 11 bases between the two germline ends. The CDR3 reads CASSVNSLNEQFF. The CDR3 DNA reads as TGTGCCAGCAGTGTAAACAGCTTAAATGAGCAGTTCTTC.

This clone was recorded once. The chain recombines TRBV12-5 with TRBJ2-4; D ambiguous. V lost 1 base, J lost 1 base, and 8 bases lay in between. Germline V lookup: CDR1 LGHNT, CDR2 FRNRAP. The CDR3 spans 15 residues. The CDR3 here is CASGLAHQAKNIQYF. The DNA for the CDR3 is TGTGCTAGTGGTTTGGCCCACCAGGCCAAAAACATTCAGTACTTC.

CDR3 amino acids: CASSYGTDTGNTIYF. The DNA of the CDR3 is TGTGCCAGCAGCTACGGGACAGACACTGGAAACACCATATATTTT. The chain is built from TRBV7-8 and TRBJ1-3; 7 bases fit TRBD1. The junction had 5 bases not matched to a gene; V was cut back by 4 bases and J by 2 bases. Germline CDR1 SGHVS, CDR2 FQNEAQ. The CDR3 is made up of 15 amino acids. Supplemented by reference TRBV7-8 and TRBJ1-3, the full variable domain reads GAGVSQSPRYKVAKRGQDVALRCDPISGHVSLFWYQQALGQGPEFLTYFQNEAQLDKSGLPSDRFFAERPEGSVSTLKIQRTQQEDSAVYLCASSYGTDTGNTIYFGEGSWLTVV.

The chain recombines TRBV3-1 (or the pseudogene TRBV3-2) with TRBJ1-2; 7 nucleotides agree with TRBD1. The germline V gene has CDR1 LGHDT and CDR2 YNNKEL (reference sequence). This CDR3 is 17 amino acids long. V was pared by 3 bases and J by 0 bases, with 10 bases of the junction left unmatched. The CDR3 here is CASSQDNGTVANYGYTF. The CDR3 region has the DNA TGTGCCAGCAGCCAGGATAATGGGACAGTAGCTAACTATGGCTACACCTTC.

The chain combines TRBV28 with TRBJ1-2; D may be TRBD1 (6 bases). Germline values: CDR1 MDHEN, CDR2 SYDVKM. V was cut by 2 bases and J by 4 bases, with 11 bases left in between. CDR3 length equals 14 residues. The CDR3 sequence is CASSLRQDSYGYTF. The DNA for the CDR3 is TGTGCCAGCAGTTTACGACAGGATTCCTATGGCTACACCTTC.

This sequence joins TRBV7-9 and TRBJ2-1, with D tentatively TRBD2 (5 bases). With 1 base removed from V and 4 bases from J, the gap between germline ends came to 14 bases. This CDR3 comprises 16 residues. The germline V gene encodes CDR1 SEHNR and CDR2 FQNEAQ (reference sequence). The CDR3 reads CASSLVLTADYNEQFF. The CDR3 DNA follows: TGTGCCAGCAGCTTAGTCCTCACAGCGGATTACAATGAGCAGTTCTTC.

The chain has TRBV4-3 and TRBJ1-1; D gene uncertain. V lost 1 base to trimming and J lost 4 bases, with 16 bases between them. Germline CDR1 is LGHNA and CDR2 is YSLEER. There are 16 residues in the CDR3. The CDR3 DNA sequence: TGCGCCAGCAGCCAAGCCCCAGAGGCTACGGGCACTGAAGCTTTCTTT. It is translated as CASSQAPEATGTEAFF.